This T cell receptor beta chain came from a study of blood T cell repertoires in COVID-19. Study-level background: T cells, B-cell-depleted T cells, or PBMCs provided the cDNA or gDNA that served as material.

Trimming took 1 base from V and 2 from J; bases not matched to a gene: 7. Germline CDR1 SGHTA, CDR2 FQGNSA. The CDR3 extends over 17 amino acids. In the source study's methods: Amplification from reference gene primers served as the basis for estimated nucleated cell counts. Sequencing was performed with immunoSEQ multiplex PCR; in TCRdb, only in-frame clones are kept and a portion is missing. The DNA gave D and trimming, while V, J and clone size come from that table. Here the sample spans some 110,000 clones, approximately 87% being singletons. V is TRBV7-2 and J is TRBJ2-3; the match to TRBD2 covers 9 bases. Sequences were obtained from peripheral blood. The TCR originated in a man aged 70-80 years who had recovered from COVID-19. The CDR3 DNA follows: TGTGCCAGCAGCTTAGTAAGGACTAGCGACCACACAGATACGCAGTATTTT. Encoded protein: CASSLVRTSDHTDTQYF.